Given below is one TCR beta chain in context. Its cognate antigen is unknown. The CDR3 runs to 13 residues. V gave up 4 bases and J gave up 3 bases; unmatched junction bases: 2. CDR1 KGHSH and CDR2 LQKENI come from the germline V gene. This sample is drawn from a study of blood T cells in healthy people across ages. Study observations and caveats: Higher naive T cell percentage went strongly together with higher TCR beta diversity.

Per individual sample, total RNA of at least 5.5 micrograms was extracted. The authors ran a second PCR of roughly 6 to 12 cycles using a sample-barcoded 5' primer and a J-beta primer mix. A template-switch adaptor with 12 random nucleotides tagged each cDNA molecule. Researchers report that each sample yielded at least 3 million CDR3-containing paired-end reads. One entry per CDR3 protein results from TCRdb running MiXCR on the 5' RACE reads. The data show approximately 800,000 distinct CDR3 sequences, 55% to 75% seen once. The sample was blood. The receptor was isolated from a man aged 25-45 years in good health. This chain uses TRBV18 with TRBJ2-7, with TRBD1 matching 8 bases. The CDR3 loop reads CASSQGQVYEQYF. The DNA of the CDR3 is TGTGCCAGCTCACAGGGACAGGTCTACGAGCAGTACTTC.